This T cell receptor (beta chain) comes out of a study of CD8 T cells in Susac syndrome. Reverse transcription used about 0.45 to 1 ug RNA and random hexamers. In TCRdb, the immunoSEQ multiplex PCR reads were re-called with MiXCR into one record per CDR3 protein. The sample has some 120,000 distinct CDR3 sequences, around 94% seen once. A single count supports this clonotype. Trimming stripped 1 base from V and 5 bases from J, with 20 bases between. The CDR3 has 17 residues. The germline gives CDR1 SEHNR, CDR2 FQNEAQ (reference sequence). The chain has TRBV7-9 and TRBJ1-1, with D possibly being TRBD1 (6 bases). The clonotype was recovered from a human donor with Susac syndrome. Sequenced input: CD8+ T cells from PBMCs. CDR3 nucleotides: TGTGCCAGCAGCTTAGATTCGGGGGCAGAGGGGCGGACTGAAGCTTTCTTT. Its translation is CASSLDSGAEGRTEAFF.